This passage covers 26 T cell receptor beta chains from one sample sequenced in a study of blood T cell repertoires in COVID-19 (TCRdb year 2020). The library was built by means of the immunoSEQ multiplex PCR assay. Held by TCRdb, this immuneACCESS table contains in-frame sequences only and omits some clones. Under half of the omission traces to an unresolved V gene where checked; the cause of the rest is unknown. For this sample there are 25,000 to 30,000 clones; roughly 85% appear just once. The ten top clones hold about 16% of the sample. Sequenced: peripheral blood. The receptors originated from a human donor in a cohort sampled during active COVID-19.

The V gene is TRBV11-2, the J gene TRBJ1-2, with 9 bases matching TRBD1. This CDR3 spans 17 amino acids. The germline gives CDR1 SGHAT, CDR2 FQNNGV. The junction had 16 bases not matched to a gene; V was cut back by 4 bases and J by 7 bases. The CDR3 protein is CASSSLNLDRGAGGYTF. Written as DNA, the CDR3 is TGTGCCAGCAGCTCACTAAACCTGGACAGGGGCGCAGGTGGCTACACCTTC.

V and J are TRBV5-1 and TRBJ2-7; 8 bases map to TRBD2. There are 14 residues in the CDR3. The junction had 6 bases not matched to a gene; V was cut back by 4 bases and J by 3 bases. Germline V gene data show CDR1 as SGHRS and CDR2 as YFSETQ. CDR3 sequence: CASSPGTSSYEQYF. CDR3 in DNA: TGCGCCAGCAGCCCCGGGACTAGTAGCTACGAGCAGTACTTC.

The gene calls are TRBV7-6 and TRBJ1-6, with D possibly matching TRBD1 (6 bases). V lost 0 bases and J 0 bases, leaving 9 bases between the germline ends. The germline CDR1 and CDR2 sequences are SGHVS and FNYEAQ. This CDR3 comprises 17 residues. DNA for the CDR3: TGTGCCAGCAGCTTAGCAACAGGGAACTCCTATAATTCACCCCTCCACTTT. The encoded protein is CASSLATGNSYNSPLHF.

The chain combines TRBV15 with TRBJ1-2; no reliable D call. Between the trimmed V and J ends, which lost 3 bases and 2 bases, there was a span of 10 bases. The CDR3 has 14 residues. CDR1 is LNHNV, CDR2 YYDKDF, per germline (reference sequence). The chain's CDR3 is CATSRDGRNYGYTF. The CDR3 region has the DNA TGTGCCACCAGCAGGGATGGGAGAAACTATGGCTACACCTTC.

The DNA for the CDR3 is TGTGCCAGCAGTCCCCTAGCGGGAGGGCTCGCAGATACGCAGTATTTT. Amino acid sequence: CASSPLAGGLADTQYF. The chain links TRBV28 to TRBJ2-3, with 12 bases lining up with TRBD2. The V segment lost 5 bases and the J segment 4 bases; nucleotides outside the gene matches: 7. Germline V gene data show CDR1 as MDHEN and CDR2 as SYDVKM. This CDR3 has 16 amino acids.

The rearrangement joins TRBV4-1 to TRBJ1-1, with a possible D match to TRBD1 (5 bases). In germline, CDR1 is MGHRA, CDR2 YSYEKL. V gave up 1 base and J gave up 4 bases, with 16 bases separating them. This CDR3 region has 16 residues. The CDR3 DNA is TGCGCCAGCAGCCAAGGAAAAGGGGCAACGTTCACTGAAGCTTTCTTT. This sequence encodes CASSQGKGATFTEAFF.

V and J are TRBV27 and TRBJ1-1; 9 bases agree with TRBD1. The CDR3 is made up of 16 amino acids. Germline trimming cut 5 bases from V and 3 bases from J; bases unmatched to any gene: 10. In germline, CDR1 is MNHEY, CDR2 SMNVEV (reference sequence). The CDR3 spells CASSRRDRASHTEAFF. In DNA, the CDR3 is TGTGCCAGCAGTCGGAGGGACAGGGCAAGCCACACTGAAGCTTTCTTT.

The CDR3 DNA sequence: TGTGCCAGCAGCCAAGAGAGGCTTCTGAACACCGGGGAGCTGTTTTTT. Its protein product is CASSQERLLNTGELFF. This chain joins TRBV3-1 (or the pseudogene TRBV3-2) and TRBJ2-2; D remains ambiguous. Looked up from germline, CDR1 is LGHDT and CDR2 is YNNKEL (reference sequence). The CDR3 sequence is 16 residues long. Trimming shortened V by 0 bases and J by 1 base, and 9 bases separated the two germline ends.

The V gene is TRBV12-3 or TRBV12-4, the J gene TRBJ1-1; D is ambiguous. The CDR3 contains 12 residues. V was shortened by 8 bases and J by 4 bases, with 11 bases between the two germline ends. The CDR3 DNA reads TGTGCCAGCGGAGGAGGAGCCACTGAAGCTTTCTTT. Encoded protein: CASGGGATEAFF.

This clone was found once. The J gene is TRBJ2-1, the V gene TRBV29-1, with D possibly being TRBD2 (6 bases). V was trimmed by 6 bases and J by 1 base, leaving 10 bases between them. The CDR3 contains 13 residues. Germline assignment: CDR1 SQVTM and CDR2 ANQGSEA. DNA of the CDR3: TGCAGCGTGGGGGGATTGTCCTACAATGAGCAGTTCTTC. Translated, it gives CSVGGLSYNEQFF.

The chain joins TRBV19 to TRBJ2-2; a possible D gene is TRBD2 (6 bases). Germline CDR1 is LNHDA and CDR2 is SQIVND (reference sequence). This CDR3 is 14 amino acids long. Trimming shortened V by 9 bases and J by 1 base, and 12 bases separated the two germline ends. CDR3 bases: TGTGCCAGCCGTCTGGGGGGGAACACCGGGGAGCTGTTTTTT. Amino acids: CASRLGGNTGELFF.

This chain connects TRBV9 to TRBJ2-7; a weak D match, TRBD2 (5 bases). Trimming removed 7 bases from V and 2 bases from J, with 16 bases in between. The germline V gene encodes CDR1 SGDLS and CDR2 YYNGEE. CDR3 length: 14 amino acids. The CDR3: CASLRTGTAYEQYF. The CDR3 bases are TGTGCCAGCCTTCGGACTGGAACTGCCTACGAGCAGTACTTC.

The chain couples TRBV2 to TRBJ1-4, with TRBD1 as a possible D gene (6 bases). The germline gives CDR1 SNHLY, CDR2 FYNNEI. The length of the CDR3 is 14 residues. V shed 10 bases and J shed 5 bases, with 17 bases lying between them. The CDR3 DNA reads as TGTGCCACCCGGGAGGACAGTCCGAATGAAAAACTGTTTTTT. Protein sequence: CATREDSPNEKLFF.

DNA for the CDR3: TGTGCCAGTAGTATCGACAGGGGCCCCGGGGAGCTGTTTTTT. Its protein is CASSIDRGPGELFF. The V gene is TRBV19, the J gene TRBJ2-2; 8 bases align to TRBD1. Germline assignment: CDR1 LNHDA and CDR2 SQIVND (reference sequence). The CDR3 is made up of 14 amino acids. Losses at the gene ends were 3 bases for V and 6 bases for J; bases not matched to a gene: 3. The variable domain in full, completed from reference TRBV19 and TRBJ2-2, reads DGGITQSPKYLFRKEGQNVTLSCEQNLNHDAMYWYRQDPGQGLRLIYYSQIVNDFQKGDIAEGYSVSREKKESFPLTVTSAQKNPTAFYLCASSIDRGPGELFFGEGSRLTVL.

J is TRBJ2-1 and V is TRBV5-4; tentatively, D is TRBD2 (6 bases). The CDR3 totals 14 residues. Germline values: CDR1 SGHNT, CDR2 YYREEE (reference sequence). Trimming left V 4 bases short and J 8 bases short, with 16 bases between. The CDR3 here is CASSAAGSVYEQFF. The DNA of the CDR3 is TGTGCCAGCAGCGCCGCGGGGTCAGTATATGAGCAGTTCTTC.

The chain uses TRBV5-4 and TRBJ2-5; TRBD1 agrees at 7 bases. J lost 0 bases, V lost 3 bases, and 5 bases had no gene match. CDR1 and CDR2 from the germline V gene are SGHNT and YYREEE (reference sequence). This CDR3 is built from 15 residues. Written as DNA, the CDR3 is TGTGCCAGCAGCTCTTTACAGGGGAACCAAGAGACCCAGTACTTC. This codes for CASSSLQGNQETQYF.

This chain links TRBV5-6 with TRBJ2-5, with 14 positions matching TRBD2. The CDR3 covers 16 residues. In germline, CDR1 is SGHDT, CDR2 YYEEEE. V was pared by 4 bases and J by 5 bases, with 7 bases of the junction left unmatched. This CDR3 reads CASSPTSGRDWETQYF. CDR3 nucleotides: TGTGCCAGCAGCCCGACTAGCGGGAGGGACTGGGAGACCCAGTACTTC.

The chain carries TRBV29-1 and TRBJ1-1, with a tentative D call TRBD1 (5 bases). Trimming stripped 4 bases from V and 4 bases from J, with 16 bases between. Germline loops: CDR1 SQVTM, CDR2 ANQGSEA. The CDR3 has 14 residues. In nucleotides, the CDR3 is TGCAGCGTTGGGGGGGACCCTAAGCCCACTGAAGCTTTCTTT. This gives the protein CSVGGDPKPTEAFF.

The CDR3 bases are TGTGCCAGCTCAAAAACCCTGGCCCCAGATACGCAGTATTTT. Encoded protein: CASSKTLAPDTQYF. The gene calls are TRBV18 and TRBJ2-3; no definite D call. V was cut by 5 bases and J by 4 bases, with 13 bases left in between. CDR1 is KGHSH and CDR2 is LQKENI in the germline V gene. CDR3 length: 14 residues.

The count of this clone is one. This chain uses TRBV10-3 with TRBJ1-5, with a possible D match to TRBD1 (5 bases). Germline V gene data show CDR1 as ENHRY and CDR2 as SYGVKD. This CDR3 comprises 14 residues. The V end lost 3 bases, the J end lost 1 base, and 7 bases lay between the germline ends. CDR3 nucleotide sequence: TGTGCCATCAGTGAAGCAGGGAGCAATCAGCCCCAGCATTTT. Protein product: CAISEAGSNQPQHF.

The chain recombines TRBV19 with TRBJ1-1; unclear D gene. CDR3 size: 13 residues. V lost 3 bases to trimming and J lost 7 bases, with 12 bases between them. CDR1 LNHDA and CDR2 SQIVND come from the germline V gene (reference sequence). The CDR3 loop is CASSIASGSEAFF. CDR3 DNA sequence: TGTGCCAGTAGTATTGCTTCTGGCAGTGAAGCTTTCTTT.

The CDR3 loop reads CASGGRDRGETQYF. The CDR3 DNA sequence: TGTGCCAGCGGAGGCCGGGACAGGGGCGAGACCCAGTACTTC. The rearrangement joins TRBV2 to TRBJ2-5; 10 bases match TRBD1. J lost 5 bases, V lost 8 bases, and 8 bases had no gene match. CDR1 is SNHLY and CDR2 is FYNNEI in the germline V gene. The CDR3 sequence is 14 residues long.

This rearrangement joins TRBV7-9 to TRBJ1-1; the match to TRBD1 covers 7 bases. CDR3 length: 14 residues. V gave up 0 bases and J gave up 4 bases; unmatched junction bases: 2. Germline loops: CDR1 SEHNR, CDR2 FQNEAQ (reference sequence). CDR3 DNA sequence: TGTGCCAGCAGCTTAGCAGGGGGCGGCACTGAAGCTTTCTTT. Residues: CASSLAGGGTEAFF.

The CDR3: CASSLVPNLRELFF. The CDR3 DNA is TGTGCCAGCAGCTTAGTTCCTAACCTCCGGGAGCTGTTTTTT. The V call is TRBV7-9, the J call TRBJ2-2, with unresolved D. Germline values: CDR1 SEHNR, CDR2 FQNEAQ (reference sequence). CDR3 length equals 14 residues. Trimming shortened V by 1 base and J by 9 bases, and 12 bases separated the two germline ends.

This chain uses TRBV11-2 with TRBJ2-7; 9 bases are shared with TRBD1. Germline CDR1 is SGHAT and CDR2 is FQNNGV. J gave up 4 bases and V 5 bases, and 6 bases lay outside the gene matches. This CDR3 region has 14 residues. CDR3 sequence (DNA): TGTGCCAGCAGCATTGGACAGGGGATGTACGAGCAGTACTTC. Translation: CASSIGQGMYEQYF.

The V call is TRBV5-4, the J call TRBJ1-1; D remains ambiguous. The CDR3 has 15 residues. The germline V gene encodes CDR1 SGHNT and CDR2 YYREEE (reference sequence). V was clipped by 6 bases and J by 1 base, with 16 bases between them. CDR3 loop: CASTRTIEGNTEAFF. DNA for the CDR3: TGTGCCAGCACCAGAACAATAGAGGGGAACACTGAAGCTTTCTTT.